The next 22 T cell receptor beta chains were all read from a single sample in a study of STAT5B mutations in CD4+ large granular lymphocyte leukemia. Data came from immunoSEQ multiplex PCR; TCRdb stores just in-frame clones and leaves some out. This table holds about 30,000 clones, nearly 90% found once. The sequenced sample consisted of CD4+ T cells from blood buffy coats. These receptors originate from a human donor in good health.

The chain joins TRBV15 to TRBJ2-1, with D tentatively TRBD2 (5 bases). This CDR3 has 15 residues. Germline CDR1 and CDR2: LNHNV and YYDKDF (reference sequence). Trimming stripped 0 bases from V and 7 bases from J, with 13 bases between. The CDR3: CATSREEGLGNEQFF. The DNA for the CDR3 is TGTGCCACCAGCAGAGAAGAGGGTCTAGGGAATGAGCAGTTCTTC.

The chain couples TRBV28 to TRBJ2-2; D is unclear. This CDR3 is built from 14 residues. Germline-derived CDR1 and CDR2 are MDHEN and SYDVKM. V lost 2 bases and J lost 0, with 4 bases in between. This CDR3 reads CASSLAANTGELFF. In nucleotides, the CDR3 is TGTGCCAGCAGTTTAGCCGCGAACACCGGGGAGCTGTTTTTT.

This clone was seen only a few times. V usage is TRBV20-1 and J usage is TRBJ2-7; 10 bases agree with TRBD1. J was trimmed by 12 bases and V by 8 bases; bases with no gene match: 7. From germline, CDR1 is DFQATT and CDR2 SNEGSKA (reference sequence). The CDR3 extends over 10 amino acids. Written as DNA, the CDR3 is TGCAGTACCGAACGGGACAGGGGGTACTTC. It specifies CSTERDRGYF.

Only a few counts were recorded for this clone. The chain couples TRBV19 to TRBJ1-1, with TRBD1 matching 7 bases. Per germline, CDR1 LNHDA and CDR2 SQIVND (reference sequence). Unmatched junction bases numbered 4, after V lost 5 bases and J lost 4 bases. The CDR3 runs to 13 residues. The CDR3 region has the DNA TGTGCCAGTAGTGGGCAGGGGGTCACTGAAGCTTTCTTT. It yields the protein CASSGQGVTEAFF.

The chain employs TRBV6-6 and TRBJ2-2; 7 bases match TRBD2. Per germline, CDR1 MNHNY and CDR2 SVGAGI (reference sequence). This CDR3 spans 15 amino acids. Trimming took 4 bases from V and 6 from J; bases not matched to a gene: 8. CDR3 sequence reads: CASSSPFREAGELFF. The CDR3 DNA reads as TGTGCCAGCAGTTCCCCGTTCCGGGAGGCCGGGGAGCTGTTTTTT.

The V gene is TRBV25-1, the J gene TRBJ2-7; the match to TRBD1 covers 8 bases. Germline-derived CDR1 and CDR2 are MGHDK and SYGVNS. V lost 3 bases to trimming and J lost 6 bases; unmatched junction nucleotides: 4. The CDR3 is made up of 13 amino acids. The CDR3 reads CASSDRQGSEQYF. CDR3 coding DNA: TGTGCCAGCAGTGATCGACAGGGGTCCGAGCAGTACTTC.

This clone was counted only a few times. The chain recombines TRBV6-5 with TRBJ2-7; no reliable D call. Looked up from germline, CDR1 is MNHEY and CDR2 is SVGAGI. The CDR3 loop spans 12 amino acids. V was cut by 5 bases and J by 6 bases, with 11 bases left in between. The CDR3 DNA reads TGTGCCAGCAGTCTACAAACGGGCGAGCAGTACTTC. Its protein product is CASSLQTGEQYF.

The V gene is TRBV6-1, the J gene TRBJ1-5; D not certain. The germline V and J ends were trimmed by 7 bases and 3 bases, with 10 bases remaining between them. The germline gives CDR1 MNHNS, CDR2 SASEGT. CDR3 length: 13 amino acids. The CDR3, as DNA: TGTGCCAGCATTTTTGGGGACAATCAGCCCCAGCATTTT. It translates to CASIFGDNQPQHF.

The genes are TRBV7-2 and TRBJ1-5; D is undetermined. This CDR3 is 15 amino acids long. Trimming stripped 1 base from V and 1 base from J, with 8 bases between. Germline CDR1 is SGHTA and CDR2 is FQGNSA. As DNA, the CDR3 is TGTGCCAGCAGCTTAGACCAAATCAGCAATCAGCCCCAGCATTTT. Translated: CASSLDQISNQPQHF.

The chain employs TRBV5-1 and TRBJ2-3; 12 bases map to TRBD2. Trimming cost V 4 bases and J 9 bases; bases outside gene matches: 12. This CDR3 region has 16 residues. CDR1 SGHRS and CDR2 YFSETQ come from the germline V gene. CDR3 sequence: CASSTTTSGRSSTQYF. The DNA of the CDR3 is TGCGCCAGCAGCACTACGACTAGCGGGAGATCCTCAACGCAGTATTTT.

This chain connects TRBV11-3 to TRBJ2-7; D is perhaps TRBD1 (5 bases). Trimming cost V 1 base and J 4 bases, with 14 bases left between them. Germline V gene sequence: CDR1 SGHNT, CDR2 YENEEA. CDR3 length: 15 residues. The CDR3 DNA sequence: TGTGCCAGCAGCTTAGTTTGGACACCTGTATACGAGCAGTACTTC. Encoded protein: CASSLVWTPVYEQYF.

The chain couples TRBV28 to TRBJ1-2; TRBD1 agrees at 7 bases. Unmatched junction bases numbered 9, after V lost 5 bases and J lost 0 bases. The germline V gene has CDR1 MDHEN and CDR2 SYDVKM. The CDR3 extends over 16 amino acids. Written as DNA, the CDR3 is TGTGCCAGCAGTCAAGCCGGGACAGCCACTAACTATGGCTACACCTTC. Protein sequence: CASSQAGTATNYGYTF.

V usage is TRBV15 and J usage is TRBJ2-7, with 7 bases that match TRBD2. From germline, CDR1 is LNHNV and CDR2 YYDKDF (reference sequence). The CDR3 covers 13 residues. The ends lost 5 bases at V and 2 bases at J; junction bases unmatched: 3. CDR3 nucleotides: TGTGCCACCAGCCGGGGGGTGACCTACGAGCAGTACTTC. It codes for CATSRGVTYEQYF.

This chain links TRBV5-6 with TRBJ2-1; D is perhaps TRBD1 (5 bases). The CDR3 extends over 13 amino acids. Per the germline V gene, CDR1 is SGHDT and CDR2 is YYEEEE. V was shortened by 2 bases and J by 8 bases, with 11 bases between the two germline ends. The CDR3 nucleotides are TGTGCCAGCAGCTTACTCCAGGGTCATGAGCAGTTCTTC. This gives the protein CASSLLQGHEQFF. Together with reference TRBV5-6 and TRBJ2-1, the CDR3 gives the full variable domain: DAGVTQSPTHLIKTRGQQVTLRCSPKSGHDTVSWYQQALGQGPQFIFQYYEEEERQRGNFPDRFSGHQFPNYSSELNVNALLLGDSALYLCASSLLQGHEQFFGPGTRLTVL.

This chain connects TRBV7-2 to TRBJ2-5, with 9 bases lining up with TRBD2. Germline V gene lookup returns CDR1 SGHTA and CDR2 FQGNSA. CDR3 length: 15 residues. After removal of 5 bases from V and 7 bases from J, the junction contained 11 bases not matched to a gene. CDR3 protein: CASSRVTSGSTTQYF. As DNA, the CDR3 is TGTGCCAGCAGCCGCGTCACTAGCGGGTCGACGACCCAGTACTTC.

The chain joins TRBV6-5 to TRBJ2-7, with 7 bases aligning to TRBD2. With V trimmed by 6 bases and J by 3 bases, 8 bases remained unmatched. The CDR3 is 14 amino acids. Germline V gene lookup returns CDR1 MNHEY and CDR2 SVGAGI. The CDR3 sequence is CASRYGGSIYEQYF. The CDR3 DNA sequence: TGTGCCAGCAGATATGGCGGGAGTATCTACGAGCAGTACTTC.

The rearrangement links TRBV6-4 to TRBJ1-6; 7 bases agree with TRBD1. The germline CDR1 and CDR2 sequences are MRHNA and SNTAGT. The V and J ends lost 6 bases and 9 bases, in that order; junction bases with no gene match: 5. CDR3 size: 13 residues. Here the CDR3 reads CASRRDSSSPLHF. The CDR3 DNA reads TGTGCCAGCAGACGGGACAGCAGTTCACCCCTCCACTTT.

The chain links TRBV9 to TRBJ2-1; 7 positions agree with TRBD2. From germline, CDR1 is SGDLS and CDR2 YYNGEE. CDR3 length: 15 amino acids. The trim removed 0 bases at V and 6 bases at J, leaving 6 bases unmatched. The CDR3 loop is CASSVGAGPLNEQFF. The CDR3 DNA reads TGTGCCAGCAGCGTAGGAGCGGGACCCCTCAATGAGCAGTTCTTC.

This chain uses TRBV6-5 with TRBJ1-4, with TRBD1 matching 8 bases. CDR3 length: 15 residues. V lost 0 bases, J lost 6 bases, and 3 bases stayed unmatched. Germline V lookup: CDR1 MNHEY, CDR2 SVGAGI. The chain's CDR3 is CASSYSYRGDEKLFF. In DNA, the CDR3 is TGTGCCAGCAGTTACTCGTACAGGGGGGATGAAAAACTGTTTTTT.

The chain employs TRBV11-3 and TRBJ2-2; D possibly corresponds to TRBD2 (5 bases). Germline values: CDR1 SGHNT, CDR2 YENEEA. Between the trimmed V and J ends, which lost 5 bases and 7 bases, there was a span of 11 bases. There are 13 residues in the CDR3. The CDR3 nucleotides are TGTGCCAGCAGCCGAGACGGGAACGGGGAGCTGTTTTTT. Translating it yields CASSRDGNGELFF.

This chain joins TRBV28 and TRBJ2-1; no clear D. The V gene's germline CDR1 is MDHEN and CDR2 SYDVKM. V was shortened by 5 bases and J by 1 base, with 12 bases between the two germline ends. The CDR3 has 15 amino acids. The CDR3 here is CASSTRLGSYNEQFF. The CDR3 bases are TGTGCCAGCAGTACAAGGCTAGGGTCCTACAATGAGCAGTTCTTC.

CDR3 nucleotides: TGTGCCAGCAGCGTAGCTACGAGAGGGTCCGGAAACACCATATATTTT. This gives the protein CASSVATRGSGNTIYF. This chain links TRBV9 with TRBJ1-3; D is ambiguous. V lost 0 bases and J lost 4, with 14 bases in between. This CDR3 has 16 residues. Germline V lookup: CDR1 SGDLS, CDR2 YYNGEE.